These T cell receptor beta chains were read from a single sample in a study of T cells in Graves' hyperthyroidism and ophthalmopathy. MiXCR, applied by TCRdb to the multiplex PCR reads, yields one record per CDR3 protein. The sample contains hundreds of thousands of distinct CDR3 sequences, 38% of which appear only once. Sequenced sample: blood. The source is a young man with Graves' hyperthyroidism. Both conserved end residues are part of each CDR3. The size field is filled for only some rows; it gives once, few, many or a size class.

abundance: few; v_gene: TRBV7-8; CDR3aa: CASRQVGEGTYEQYF
abundance: .; v_gene: TRBV6-5; CDR3aa: CASSGGQVSSYEQYF
abundance: .; v_gene: TRBV11-2; CDR3aa: CASSNRVDTEGYTF
abundance: many; v_gene: TRBV29-1; CDR3aa: CSVVTDNQPQHF
abundance: .; v_gene: TRBV19; CDR3aa: CASRAGTGGIENSPLHF
abundance: .; v_gene: TRBV9; CDR3aa: CASSLDPTFNTEAFF
abundance: .; v_gene: TRBV6-4; CDR3aa: CASSDPGQIGNTIYF
abundance: .; v_gene: TRBV9; CDR3aa: CASTGPGLAGAGELFF
abundance: many; v_gene: TRBV7-2; CDR3aa: CASSLGRGGYEQYF
abundance: few; v_gene: TRBV27; CDR3aa: CATQWGYEQYF
abundance: many; v_gene: TRBV7-9; CDR3aa: CASSLARGGNYGYTF
abundance: few; v_gene: TRBV7-2; CDR3aa: CASSLDASGYYEQYF
abundance: many; v_gene: TRBV20-1; CDR3aa: CSAGLAAPYEQYF
abundance: many; v_gene: TRBV7-9; CDR3aa: CASSLKTGELFF
abundance: .; v_gene: TRBV4-3; CDR3aa: CASSPRLGNSYEQYF
abundance: many; v_gene: TRBV2; CDR3aa: CARGPQETQYF
abundance: .; v_gene: TRBV15; CDR3aa: CATSTNHGGYTF
abundance: many; v_gene: TRBV10-3; CDR3aa: CAIWQGAGEETQYF
abundance: .; v_gene: TRBV7-2; CDR3aa: CASSRDGGKETQYF
abundance: .; v_gene: TRBV5-1; CDR3aa: CASSRDRDTYEQYF
abundance: .; v_gene: TRBV5-6; CDR3aa: CASSLVKAGQGSEQYF
abundance: .; v_gene: TRBV5-1; CDR3aa: CASSYGQGSRTGELFF
abundance: many; v_gene: TRBV19; CDR3aa: CASSGAGSSPQHF
abundance: .; v_gene: TRBV2; CDR3aa: CASSERISYNEQFF
abundance: few; v_gene: TRBV5-4; CDR3aa: CASSLFLNTGELFF
abundance: .; v_gene: TRBV10-3; CDR3aa: CAISQGTGSYEQYF
abundance: few; v_gene: TRBV20-1; CDR3aa: CSAGAGTGWETQYF
abundance: .; v_gene: TRBV7-9; CDR3aa: CASSLAWARKNTEAFF
abundance: .; v_gene: TRBV6-1; CDR3aa: CATSQAGGYEQYF
abundance: many; v_gene: TRBV7-9; CDR3aa: CASSARLVQETQYF
abundance: many; v_gene: TRBV4-1; CDR3aa: CASSQDPSWGNQPQHF
abundance: .; v_gene: TRBV20-1; CDR3aa: CSARGGRSGQETQYF
abundance: .; v_gene: TRBV29-1; CDR3aa: CSVERQGGNIQYF
abundance: many; v_gene: TRBV7-9; CDR3aa: CASSPDQSYTF
abundance: few; v_gene: TRBV7-2; CDR3aa: CASSLDLLGQENTEAFF
abundance: many; v_gene: TRBV9; CDR3aa: CASSGGQGASGNTIYF
abundance: .; v_gene: TRBV7-9; CDR3aa: CASSEGEGAGNTIYF
abundance: few; v_gene: TRBV5-1; CDR3aa: CASSLALPTTGELFF
abundance: .; v_gene: TRBV2; CDR3aa: CASAGLAGSTGELFF
abundance: .; v_gene: TRBV7-8; CDR3aa: CASSLLRLIRGKADEQYF
abundance: .; v_gene: TRBV7-9; CDR3aa: CASRSPRTGLAGELFF
abundance: once; v_gene: TRBV20-1; CDR3aa: CSPETRGETQYF
abundance: many; v_gene: TRBV2; CDR3aa: CASGSPGLRQETQYF
abundance: few; v_gene: TRBV7-3; CDR3aa: CASSLLARNTGAGELFF
abundance: .; v_gene: TRBV7-9; CDR3aa: CASSPPRLGQETQYF
abundance: many; v_gene: TRBV19; CDR3aa: CASWTAANYGYTF
abundance: once; v_gene: TRBV9; CDR3aa: CASSDRKGQQPQHF
abundance: .; v_gene: TRBV7-9; CDR3aa: CASSLGARAQYF
abundance: .; v_gene: TRBV9; CDR3aa: CASSVRGSSGGYTF
abundance: few; v_gene: TRBV19; CDR3aa: CASSIVPQIRPTSGANVLTF
abundance: .; v_gene: TRBV5-1; CDR3aa: CASKQGDYEQYF
abundance: many; v_gene: TRBV7-9; CDR3aa: CASSPSGNQPQHF
abundance: once; v_gene: TRBV2; CDR3aa: CASSSLDGVYSNQPQHF
abundance: .; v_gene: TRBV9; CDR3aa: CASSGDRGIGGNTIYF
abundance: few; v_gene: TRBV7-9; CDR3aa: CASSPVEGSSYEQYF